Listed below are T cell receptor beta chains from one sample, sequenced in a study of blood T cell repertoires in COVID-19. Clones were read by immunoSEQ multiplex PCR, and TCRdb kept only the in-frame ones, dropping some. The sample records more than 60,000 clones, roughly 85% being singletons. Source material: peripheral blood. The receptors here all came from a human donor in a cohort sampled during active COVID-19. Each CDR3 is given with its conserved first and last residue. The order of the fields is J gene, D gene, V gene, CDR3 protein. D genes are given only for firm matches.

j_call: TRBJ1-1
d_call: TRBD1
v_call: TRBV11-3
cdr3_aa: CASSLHTGGTEAFF

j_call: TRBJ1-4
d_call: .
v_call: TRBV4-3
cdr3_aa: CASSQGSGDYEKLFF

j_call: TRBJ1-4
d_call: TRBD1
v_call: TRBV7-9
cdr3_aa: CASSLVGDRGEKLFF

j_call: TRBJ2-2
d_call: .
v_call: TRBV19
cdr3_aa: CASSPSGGRAGELFF

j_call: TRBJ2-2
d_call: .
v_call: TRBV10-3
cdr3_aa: CAISGAPNTGELFF

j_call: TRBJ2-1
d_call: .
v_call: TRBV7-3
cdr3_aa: CASSLLGGAEDEQFF

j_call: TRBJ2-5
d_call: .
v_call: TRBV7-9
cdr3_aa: CASSSRGTQYF

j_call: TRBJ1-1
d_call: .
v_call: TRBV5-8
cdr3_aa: CASSLGGLGTEAFF

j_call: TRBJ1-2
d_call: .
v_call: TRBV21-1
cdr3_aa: CASRSPRGRWDGYTF

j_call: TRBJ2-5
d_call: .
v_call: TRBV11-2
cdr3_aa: CASSFTGHRVETQYF

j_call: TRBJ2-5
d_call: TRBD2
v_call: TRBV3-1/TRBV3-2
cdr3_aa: CASSQEGLAGVLATQYF

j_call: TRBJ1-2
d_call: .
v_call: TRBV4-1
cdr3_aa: CASSQGVGQGYTF

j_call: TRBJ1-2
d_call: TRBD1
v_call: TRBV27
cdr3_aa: CASSPGQGTLYGYTF

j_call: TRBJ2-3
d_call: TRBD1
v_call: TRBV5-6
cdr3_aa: CASSPGQGQTDTQYF

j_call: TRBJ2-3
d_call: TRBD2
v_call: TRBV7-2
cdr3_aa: CASSLPLAGRTDTQYF

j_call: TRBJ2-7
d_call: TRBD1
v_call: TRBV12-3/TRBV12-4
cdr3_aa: CASSTGTGSEQYF

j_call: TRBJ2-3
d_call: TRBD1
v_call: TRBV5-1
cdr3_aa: CASRTGFTDTQYF

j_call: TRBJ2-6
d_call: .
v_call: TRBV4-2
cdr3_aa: CASSQLFSGANVLTF

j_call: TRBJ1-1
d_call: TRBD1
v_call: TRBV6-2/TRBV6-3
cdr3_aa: CASSWARGVTEAFF

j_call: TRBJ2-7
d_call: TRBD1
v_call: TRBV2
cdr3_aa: CASSADRGSHYEQYF

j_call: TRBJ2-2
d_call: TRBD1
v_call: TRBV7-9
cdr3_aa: CASSAPNRGQYGELFF

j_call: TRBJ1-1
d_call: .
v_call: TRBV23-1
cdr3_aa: CASILESEVNTEAFF

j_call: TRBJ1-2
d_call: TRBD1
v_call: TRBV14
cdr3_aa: CASSQGRSGTGSYGYTF

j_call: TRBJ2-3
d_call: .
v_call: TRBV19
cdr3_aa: CASSGGDTATDTQYF